This T cell receptor beta chain was observed in a study of T-cell memory formation after mild COVID-19. Across the whole study: Across donors, TCR clusters were largely donor specific.

The CDR3 runs to 14 residues. CDR1 is KGHSY and CDR2 is FQNENV in the germline V gene. Trimming stripped 4 bases from V and 4 bases from J, with 10 bases between. This clonotype was seen at least ten times. What it binds is unknown. 5'RACE primed at constant segments yielded TCR alpha and TCR beta cDNA libraries bearing sample barcodes and UMIs. TCRdb ran MiXCR on the 5' RACE reads and lists one entry per CDR3 protein. The sample has 130,000 to 150,000 distinct CDR3 sequences, about 6% seen once. Points from the study as a whole: A subset of responding clones appeared in pre-infection memory, suggesting cross-reactive memory joined. CD8+ contracting clones occupied EMRA, while CD4+ ones occupied mainly CM and EM.

This TCR came from an adult woman who had mild COVID-19 (a few samples of this study predate the infection). Cell type and time point are not known. V and J are TRBV16 and TRBJ1-4, with D unresolved. Sequenced sample: PBMCs or a T cell subset sorted from them (not recorded which). This CDR3 reads CASSRNRNNEKLFF. The CDR3 DNA reads TGTGCCAGCAGCCGCAACCGCAATAATGAAAAACTGTTTTTT.